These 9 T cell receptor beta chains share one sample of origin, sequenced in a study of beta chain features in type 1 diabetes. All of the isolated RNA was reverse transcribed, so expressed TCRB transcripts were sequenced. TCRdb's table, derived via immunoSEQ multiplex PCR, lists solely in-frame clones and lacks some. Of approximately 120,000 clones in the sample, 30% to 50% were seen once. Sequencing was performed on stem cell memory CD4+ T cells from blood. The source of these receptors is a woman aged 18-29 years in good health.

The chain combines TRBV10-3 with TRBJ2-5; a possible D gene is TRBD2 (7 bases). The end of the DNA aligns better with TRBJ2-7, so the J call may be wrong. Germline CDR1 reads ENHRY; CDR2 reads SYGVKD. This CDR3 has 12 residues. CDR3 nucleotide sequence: TGTGCCATAGGGGGGGGTTCCTACGAGCAGTACTTC. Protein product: CAIGGGSYEQYF.

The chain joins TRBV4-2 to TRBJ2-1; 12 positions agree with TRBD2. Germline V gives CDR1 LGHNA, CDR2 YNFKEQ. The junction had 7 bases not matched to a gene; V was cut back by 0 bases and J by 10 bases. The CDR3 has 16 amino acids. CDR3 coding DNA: TGTGCCAGCAGCCAAGATCGGCTAGCGGGAGGGCGGGAGCAGTTCTTC. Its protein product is CASSQDRLAGGREQFF.

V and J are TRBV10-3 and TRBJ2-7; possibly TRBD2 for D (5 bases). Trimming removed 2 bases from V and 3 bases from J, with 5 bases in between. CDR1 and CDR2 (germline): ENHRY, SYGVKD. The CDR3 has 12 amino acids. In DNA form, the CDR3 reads TGTGCCATCAGTGAGCGGGGCTACGAGCAGTACTTC. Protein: CAISERGYEQYF.

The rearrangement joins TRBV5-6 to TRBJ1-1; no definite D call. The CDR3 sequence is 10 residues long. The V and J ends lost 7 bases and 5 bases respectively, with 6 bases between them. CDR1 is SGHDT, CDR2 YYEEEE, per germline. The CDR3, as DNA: TGTGCCAGCCGAGCTACTGAAGCTTTCTTT. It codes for CASRATEAFF.

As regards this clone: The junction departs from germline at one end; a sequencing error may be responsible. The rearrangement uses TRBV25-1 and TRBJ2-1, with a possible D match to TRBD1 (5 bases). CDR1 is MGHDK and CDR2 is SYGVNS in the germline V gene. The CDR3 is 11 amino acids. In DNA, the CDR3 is TGCTGCACAGGAGTATACAATGAGCAGTTCTTC. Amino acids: CCTGVYNEQFF.

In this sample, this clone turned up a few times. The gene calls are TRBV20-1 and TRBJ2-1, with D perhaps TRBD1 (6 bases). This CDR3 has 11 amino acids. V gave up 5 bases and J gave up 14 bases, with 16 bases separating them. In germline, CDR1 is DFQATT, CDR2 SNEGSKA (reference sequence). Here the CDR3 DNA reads TGCAGTGCTGAGGGGGTGATGGCGAAGTTCTTC. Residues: CSAEGVMAKFF.

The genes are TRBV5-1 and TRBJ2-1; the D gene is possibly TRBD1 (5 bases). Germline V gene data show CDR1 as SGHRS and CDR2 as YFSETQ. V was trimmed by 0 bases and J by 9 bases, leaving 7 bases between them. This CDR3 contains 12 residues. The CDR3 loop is CASSLDRLEQFF. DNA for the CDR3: TGCGCCAGCAGCTTGGACAGGCTTGAGCAGTTCTTC.

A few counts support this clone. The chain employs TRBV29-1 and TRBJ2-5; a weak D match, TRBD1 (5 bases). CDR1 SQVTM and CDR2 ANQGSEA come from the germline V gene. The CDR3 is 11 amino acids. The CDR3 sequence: CCHGRVVAQYF. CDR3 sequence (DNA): TGCTGCCACGGCAGGGTGGTAGCCCAGTACTTC.

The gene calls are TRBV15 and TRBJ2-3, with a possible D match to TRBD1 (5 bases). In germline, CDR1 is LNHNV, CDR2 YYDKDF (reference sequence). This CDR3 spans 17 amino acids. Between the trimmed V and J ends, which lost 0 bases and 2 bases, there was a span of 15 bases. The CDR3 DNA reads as TGTGCCACCAGCAGAGATAGGGGCAGGGCGCTCACAGATACGCAGTATTTT. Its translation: CATSRDRGRALTDTQYF.